This TCR beta chain was found in a study of blood T cells in healthy people across ages. Worth noting for this clonotype: What it binds is not known.

Study observations and caveats: Unknown CMV status may confound age-related changes in expanded clones.

There are 15 residues in the CDR3. V was shortened by 3 bases and J by 8 bases, with 20 bases between the two germline ends. Germline-derived CDR1 and CDR2 are DFQATT and SNEGSKA (reference sequence). For the second PCR, which ran for about 6 to 11 cycles, a sample-barcoded 5' primer and a J-beta primer mix were used. Every cDNA molecule carried a tag from a template-switch adaptor bearing 12 random nucleotides. TCRdb re-derived calls from the 5' RACE reads in MiXCR, one entry per CDR3 protein. The sample includes about a million distinct CDR3 sequences, roughly 47% of them seen just once. The rearrangement links TRBV20-1 to TRBJ2-1; D is ambiguous. The sample was blood. The receptor comes from a woman aged 60-75 years in good health. CDR3 sequence reads: CSASSPSSVLDEQFF. DNA of the CDR3: TGCAGTGCTAGTTCCCCTTCCTCGGTTTTGGATGAGCAGTTCTTC.